The TCR beta chain under discussion was sequenced for a study of monozygotic twins with inflammatory bowel disease (dated by TCRdb to between 2018 and 2021). For the wider study: The complete study included about 30 monozygotic twin pairs: 19 IBD-discordant Danish pairs and nine German pairs, of which four were IBD-concordant and five were IBD-discordant. Each individual had, on average, about 151 000 unique TCRalpha sequences and 181 000 unique TCRbeta sequences available for analysis. The search for disease-associated traits relied mainly on comparing IBD patients with their genetically identical healthy co-twins within discordant pairs.

As concerns this clonotype: Its antigen is currently not known.

From each donor, an approximately 2.3 ml peripheral blood sample was collected into PAXgene tubes and kept at -80 degrees C. Without T cell sorting, total RNA was isolated from whole blood using the PAXgene blood miRNA kit on an automated QIAcube. Peripheral blood from monozygotic twin pairs concordant or discordant for inflammatory bowel disease was subjected to deep TCRalpha and TCRbeta repertoire profiling with unique molecular barcoding. Smoking habits were recorded for all twin pairs, with individuals classified as current, former or never smokers. Sequences SGHTA (CDR1) and FQGTGA (CDR2) are obtained from the germline V gene. Including the terminal cysteine and phenylalanine, the CDR3 comprises 15 residues. No DNA was logged. Library preparation employed 5' RACE. For each TCR library, approximately 3.5 ug of total RNA was used. For each sample, cDNA was synthesized in eight separate reactions using SMARTScribe reverse transcriptase. During cDNA synthesis, template switching introduced unique molecular identifiers that contained a 6-nucleotide sample barcode. TCRalpha and TCRbeta cDNA was amplified by two nested PCRs of around 16 and 10 cycles, with bead purification after each PCR. Before amplification, the cDNA was treated with uracil DNA-glycosylase and purified using the QIAquick PCR purification kit. The second PCR added Illumina TruSeq-compatible adapters along with sample-specific barcodes. Library quality and concentration were assessed using TapeStation and Qubit, and about 5 ng of each library was pooled. Pooled libraries were sequenced on an Illumina HiSeq2500 single-index Rapid Run with 2 x 100 bp reads and custom sequencing primers. The study's own analysis went as follows. MiGEC version 1.2.6 was used for UMI-based consensus assembly, which corrected PCR and sequencing errors. MiXCR version 2.1.1 was used to carry out V(D)J alignment, clonotype assembly and CDR3 extraction. To normalise gene usage, clonotype sharing and MAIT/NKT TCR abundance, the analysis used the top 1000, 10 000 and 20 000 clonotypes per sample. Diversity was computed as the inverse Simpson index with the vegan R package after downsampling to 27 000 UMIs. Statistical testing used paired Mann-Whitney U tests on the discordant twin pairs and applied Benjamini-Hochberg correction for multiple testing. Based on TCRdb reprocessing of the reads, there is one entry per CDR3 protein sequence, and DNA is missing. The V and J calls and clone size are TCRdb's, not the authors'. This sample's table carries approximately 100,000 distinct CDR3 sequences. Around 12% of the sample belongs to the ten largest clones.

Here is what the overall study found, with its caveats: Different T cell subtypes could not be distinguished in the analysis. Fewer clonotypes were shared with other individuals by IBD patients than by healthy twins, most markedly in patients showing signs of disease activity. No single strong signal or clonotype linked to IBD turned up in the results, so the idea that one exists was not supported. Repertoire similarity did not differ between concordant and discordant twins, which could be due to limited statistical power. Background noise and inter-individual variability may have been introduced into the repertoires by the differing immunosuppressive treatments among patients. A decrease in TCRbeta repertoire diversity, as measured by inverse Simpson index, was observed in IBD patients compared with their healthy co-twins.

The clonotype comes from a human donor with ulcerative colitis or Crohn's disease, or a healthy co-twin of an affected twin (not recorded which). The chain is assembled from TRBV7-3 and TRBJ1-2; there is no DNA to check the TCRdb D call of TRBD1. The specimen was blood. The CDR3 region reads CASSLSPGQGLGLVF. Joined to the reference TRBV7-3 and TRBJ1-2 proteins, this CDR3 gives the full variable domain: GAGVSQTPSNKVTEKGKYVELRCDPISGHTALYWYRQSLGQGPEFLIYFQGTGAADDSGLPNDRFFAVRPEGSVSTLKIQRTERGDSAVYLCASSLSPGQGLGLVFGSGTRLTVV.